These T cell receptor beta chains were read from a single sample in a study of T-cell reconstitution after alpha-beta-depleted transplantation in children. MiXCR, applied by TCRdb to the PCR reads, yields one record per CDR3 protein. The sample lists 440,000 or so distinct CDR3 sequences, 43% seen once, with 27% in the top ten. This specimen was PBMCs, taken before TCRalphabeta/CD19-depleted stem cell transplant. Receptor source: a girl aged 2-10 years with aplastic anemia, due to receive a stem cell transplant. Both conserved end residues are part of each CDR3. D genes are given only for firm matches. Size values are once, few and many counts, or a class for expanded clones, and some rows have none.

d_call	v_call	j_call	clone_size	cdr3_aa	cdr3_nt
TRBD1	TRBV2	TRBJ1-5	.	CASSLFQQGAGQPQHF	TGTGCCAGCAGTCTTTTTCAACAGGGGGCCGGGCAGCCCCAGCATTTT
.	TRBV20-1	TRBJ2-2	.	CSARVTNTGELFF	TGCAGTGCTAGAGTGACGAACACCGGGGAGCTGTTTTTT
TRBD2	TRBV12-3/TRBV12-4	TRBJ2-1	few	CASSLGTGLAGGYEQFF	TGTGCCAGCAGTTTAGGGACCGGACTAGCGGGAGGATACGAGCAGTTCTTC
.	TRBV20-1	TRBJ2-1	.	CSAHPGTYNEQFF	TGCAGTGCTCACCCAGGGACCTACAATGAGCAGTTCTTC
TRBD1	TRBV20-1	TRBJ2-7	few	CRASRQGANEQYF	TGCAGGGCAAGTCGACAGGGGGCAAACGAGCAGTACTTC
TRBD1	TRBV15	TRBJ2-5	.	CATSTLTGQETQYF	TGTGCCACCAGCACCCTGACAGGGCAAGAGACCCAGTACTTC
.	TRBV6-5	TRBJ2-3	.	CASSYVSGARTDTQYF	TGTGCCAGCAGTTACGTGTCGGGGGCGAGGACAGATACGCAGTATTTT
.	TRBV18	TRBJ2-2	.	CASSRLDISNTGELFF	TGTGCCAGCTCACGCTTGGACATCTCGAACACCGGGGAGCTGTTTTTT
TRBD1	TRBV12-3/TRBV12-4	TRBJ2-3	many	CASSLRDRGRRTDTQYF	TGTGCCAGCAGTTTGCGGGACAGGGGGCGCCGGACAGATACGCAGTATTTT
TRBD1	TRBV28	TRBJ2-7	once	CASSSADRDGYEQYF	TGTGCCAGCAGTTCTGCGGACAGGGACGGCTACGAGCAGTACTTC